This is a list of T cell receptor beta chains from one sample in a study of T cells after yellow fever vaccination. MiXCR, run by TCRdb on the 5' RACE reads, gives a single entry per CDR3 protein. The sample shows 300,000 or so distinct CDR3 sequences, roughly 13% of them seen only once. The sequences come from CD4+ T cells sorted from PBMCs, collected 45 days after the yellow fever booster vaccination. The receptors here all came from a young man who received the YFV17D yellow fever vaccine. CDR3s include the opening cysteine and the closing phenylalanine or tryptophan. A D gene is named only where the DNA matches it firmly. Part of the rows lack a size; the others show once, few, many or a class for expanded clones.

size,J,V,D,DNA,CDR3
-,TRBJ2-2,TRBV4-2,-,TGTGCCAGCAGCTTACGGAGTACCGGGGAGCTGTTTTTT,CASSLRSTGELFF
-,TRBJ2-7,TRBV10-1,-,TGCGCCAGCCAAACCCATCGCTGGAAGGCATTTAGCGGCCTGAAGGGATACGAGCAGTACTTC,CASQTHRWKAFSGLKGYEQYF
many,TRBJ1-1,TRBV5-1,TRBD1,TGCGCCAGCAGATCGGGACAGGGGATTCTCATGAACACTGAAGCTTTCTTT,CASRSGQGILMNTEAFF
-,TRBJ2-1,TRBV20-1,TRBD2,TGCAGTGCTAGAAGCGCTAGCGGGGGTGACAATGAGCAGTTCTTC,CSARSASGGDNEQFF
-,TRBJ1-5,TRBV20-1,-,TGCAGTGCTATTGCGTCGGTAGGCAATCAGCCCCAGCATTTT,CSAIASVGNQPQHF
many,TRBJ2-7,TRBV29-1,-,TGCAGCGTTGAGGGTGGAGACTACGAGCAGTACTTC,CSVEGGDYEQYF
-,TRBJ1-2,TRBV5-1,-,TGCGCCAGCAGCTTGACCGAGGGCTATGGCTACACCTTC,CASSLTEGYGYTF
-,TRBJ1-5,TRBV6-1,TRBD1,TGTGCCAGCAAGCCCCGCTCCGGGACAGGAAACAATCAGCCCCAGCATTTT,CASKPRSGTGNNQPQHF
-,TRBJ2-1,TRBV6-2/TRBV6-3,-,TGTGCCAGCAGTTATAGTCCGGGGAATGAGCAGTTCTTC,CASSYSPGNEQFF
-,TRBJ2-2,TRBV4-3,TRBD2,TGCGCCAGCAGCCAAGATGGGGGGGGGAACACCGGGGAGCTGTTTTTT,CASSQDGGGNTGELFF
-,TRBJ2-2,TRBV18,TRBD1,TGTGCCAGCTCACTAACAGGGGGAATCACCGGGGAGCTGTTTTTT,CASSLTGGITGELFF
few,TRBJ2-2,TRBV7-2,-,TGTGCAACCTCGCAAAGCGCGAACACCGGGGAGCTGTTTTTT,CATSQSANTGELFF
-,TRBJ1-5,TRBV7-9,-,TGTGCCAGCATCTTAAGTACAGTCGGTCAGCCCCAGCATTTT,CASILSTVGQPQHF
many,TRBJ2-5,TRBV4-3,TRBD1,TGCGCCAGCAGCCAAGCCACAGGGGGCGCAGAGACCCAGTACTTC,CASSQATGGAETQYF
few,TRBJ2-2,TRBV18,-,TGTGCCAGCTCCCAACCACTTGACACCACCGGGGAGCTGTTTTTT,CASSQPLDTTGELFF
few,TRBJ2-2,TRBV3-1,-,TGTGCCAGCAGCCCCGGGACTCCAACCGGGGAGCTGTTTTTT,CASSPGTPTGELFF
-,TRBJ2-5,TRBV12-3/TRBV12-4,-,TGTGCCGTTCGGAGGGGTCAAGAGACCCAGTACTTC,CAVRRGQETQYF
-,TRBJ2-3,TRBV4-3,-,TGCGCCAGCAGCCAAGGATCCTCAGCGACAGATACGCAGTATTTT,CASSQGSSATDTQYF
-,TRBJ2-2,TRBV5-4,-,TGTGCCAGCAGCCCCCACGGCGGGCCGAACACCGGGGAGCTGTTTTTT,CASSPHGGPNTGELFF
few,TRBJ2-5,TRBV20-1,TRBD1,TGCAGTGCGAGACCGGGACAGAACGGACGGGAGACCCAGTACTTC,CSARPGQNGRETQYF
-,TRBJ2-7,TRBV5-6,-,TGTGCCAGCAGCGGCGACCCAGGAAGCTCCTACGAGCAGTACTTC,CASSGDPGSSYEQYF
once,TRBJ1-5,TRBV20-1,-,TGCAGTGGGAGCGGGAGCAATCAGCCCCAGCATTTT,CSGSGSNQPQHF
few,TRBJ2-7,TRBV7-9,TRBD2,TGTGCCAGCAGCATAGGGACTAGCGGGAACTACGAGCAGTACTTC,CASSIGTSGNYEQYF